This T cell receptor beta chain emerged from a study of shared clonotypes between healthy human individuals. J gave up 7 bases and V 4 bases, and 9 bases lay outside the gene matches. CDR1 SGHRS and CDR2 YFSETQ come from the germline V gene. This CDR3 comprises 16 residues. The study's findings and limits: Non-shared clonotypes had lower generation probabilities than clonotypes shared by all four sorted-subset donors. The sharing of 4.5% to 5% of naive CD4 clonotypes was seen across several donors.

TCRdb's table, derived via immunoSEQ multiplex PCR, lists solely in-frame clones and lacks some. The sample yields 1,500,000 or so clones, approximately 96% seen once. A note on this clone: Its antigen remains unidentified.

Donors were healthy HIV-negative adults without recently reported acute infections or vaccinations. The rearrangement joins TRBV5-1 to TRBJ1-4; 11 positions agree with TRBD1. The sample was naive CD4+ T cells sorted from blood. The subset denotes: CD45RA+ positively selected. The TCR was taken from a man younger than 40 in good health. The CDR3 region is CASSHPPGQGGEKLFF. DNA for the CDR3: TGCGCCAGCAGCCACCCTCCGGGACAGGGGGGTGAAAAACTGTTTTTT.